Sequencing of this TCR beta chain was carried out in a study of post-analysis software for immune sequencing data. Regarding the study as a whole: Five TRBV segments, including TRBV5-6, TRBV5-1 and TRBV20-1, were more frequent in patients than controls.

Incorporated into the TCR beta cDNA libraries were unique molecular identifiers, which served to reduce PCR and sequencing biases. MiXCR, applied by TCRdb to the PCR reads, yields one record per CDR3 protein. The data contain around 180,000 distinct CDR3 sequences, 30% of them singletons. CDR3 length: 13 residues. Trimming left V 5 bases short and J 10 bases short, with 15 bases between. Remarks on this clonotype: Its specificity is not known.

The sequenced sample was blood. The chain is built from TRBV12-3 or TRBV12-4 and TRBJ1-5; D gene unclear. The TCR originated in a girl aged 5-17 years with multiple sclerosis. In nucleotides, the CDR3 is TGTGCCAGCAGTACTGGACCTGGGAGCCCCCAGCATTTT. This encodes CASSTGPGSPQHF.